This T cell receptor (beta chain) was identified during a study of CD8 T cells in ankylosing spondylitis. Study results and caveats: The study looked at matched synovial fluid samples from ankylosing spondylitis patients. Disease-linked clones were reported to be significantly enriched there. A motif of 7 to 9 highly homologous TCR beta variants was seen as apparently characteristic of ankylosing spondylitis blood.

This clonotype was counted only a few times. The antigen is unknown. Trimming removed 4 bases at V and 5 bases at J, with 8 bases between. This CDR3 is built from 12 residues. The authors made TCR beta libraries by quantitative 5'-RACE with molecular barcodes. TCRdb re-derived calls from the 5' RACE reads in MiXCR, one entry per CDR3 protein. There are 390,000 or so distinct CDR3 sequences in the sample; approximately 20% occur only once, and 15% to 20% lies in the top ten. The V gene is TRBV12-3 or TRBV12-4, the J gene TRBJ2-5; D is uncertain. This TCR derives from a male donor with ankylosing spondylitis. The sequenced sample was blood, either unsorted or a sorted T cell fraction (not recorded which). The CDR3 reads CASSYGSETQYF. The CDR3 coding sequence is TGTGCCAGCAGTTACGGCTCGGAGACCCAGTACTTC.